The 17 T cell receptor beta chains below were found in one sample sequenced in a study of T cells in Graves' hyperthyroidism and ophthalmopathy. There were TCR beta CDR3 regions amplified from RNA transcripts. The TCR CDR3 was amplified in a first-round RT-PCR using the HTBI primer set. One entry per CDR3 protein, called by TCRdb with MiXCR from the multiplex PCR reads. This sample has approximately 410,000 distinct CDR3 sequences, with about 13% found just once. Sequencing input: blood. Receptor source: a woman younger than 30 with Graves' hyperthyroidism.

This clonotype appeared a few times. The genes are TRBV20-1 and TRBJ2-4; D call uncertain. This CDR3 region has 13 residues. The V end was cut by 6 bases, the J end by 1 base, with 10 bases between. Germline V gene sequence: CDR1 DFQATT, CDR2 SNEGSKA (reference sequence). The CDR3 coding sequence is TGCAGTGCCCCTATTGCGGCCAAAAACATTCAGTACTTC. Protein product: CSAPIAAKNIQYF.

The chain couples TRBV6-1 to TRBJ1-1; 9 bases map to TRBD1. The CDR3 runs 15 residues. V lost 5 bases and J lost 5; bases outside the gene matches: 9. In germline, CDR1 is MNHNS, CDR2 SASEGT. CDR3 sequence: CASSPSGTGWTEAFF. In nucleotides, the CDR3 is TGTGCCAGCAGTCCGTCCGGGACAGGGTGGACTGAAGCTTTCTTT.

This clonotype appeared a few times. The chain couples TRBV9 to TRBJ1-3; D is unresolved. With 2 bases removed from V and 2 bases from J, the gap between germline ends came to 8 bases. Germline CDR1 reads SGDLS; CDR2 reads YYNGEE. This CDR3 has 14 amino acids. The CDR3 spells CASSVTDTGNTIYF. The CDR3, as DNA: TGTGCCAGCAGCGTGACCGATACTGGAAACACCATATATTTT.

This clonotype was counted many times. The chain carries TRBV24-1 and TRBJ2-1; D possibly matches TRBD1 or TRBD2 (6 bases each). This CDR3 is 17 amino acids long. The germline V gene encodes CDR1 KGHDR and CDR2 SFDVKD. V lost 4 bases and J lost 5, with 20 bases in between. The chain's CDR3 is CATSESRRGQVDNEQFF. The DNA for the CDR3 is TGTGCCACCAGTGAGTCCCGCCGGGGGCAGGTGGACAATGAGCAGTTCTTC.

This clonotype came up a few times. J is TRBJ1-5 and V is TRBV12-3 or TRBV12-4; the D is unclear. This CDR3 has 14 amino acids. Trimming cost V 2 bases and J 6 bases, with 11 bases left between them. The CDR3 coding sequence is TGTGCCAGCAGTTTACTTAGGTACGGTCAGCCCCAGCATTTT. It is translated as CASSLLRYGQPQHF.

The CDR3 loop reads CASSTRRDRETYNEQFF. Here the CDR3 DNA reads TGTGCCAGCAGCACTCGTCGGGACAGGGAAACCTACAATGAGCAGTTCTTC. The chain is built from TRBV11-2 and TRBJ2-1, with 9 positions matching TRBD1. Trimming took 5 bases from V and 2 from J; bases not matched to a gene: 10. Germline V lookup: CDR1 SGHAT, CDR2 FQNNGV. This CDR3 spans 17 amino acids.

This clonotype appeared many times. The chain links TRBV20-1 to TRBJ2-3; TRBD2 agrees at 15 bases. The germline CDR1 and CDR2 sequences are DFQATT and SNEGSKA (reference sequence). The V gene end was trimmed by 0 bases and the J gene end by 4 bases; junction bases not matched to a gene: 5. CDR3 length: 17 residues. DNA for the CDR3: TGCAGTGCTAGAGATCCGCGGACTAGCGGGAGGGCAGATACGCAGTATTTT. It is translated as CSARDPRTSGRADTQYF.

The chain joins TRBV6-1 to TRBJ2-2; D unclear. The CDR3 consists of 14 residues. From germline, CDR1 is MNHNS and CDR2 SASEGT. Trimming left V 6 bases short and J 6 bases short, with 14 bases between. The CDR3 here is CASSLAAVAGELFF. CDR3 sequence (DNA): TGTGCCAGCAGCTTGGCCGCAGTGGCCGGGGAGCTGTTTTTT.

The V call is TRBV10-1, the J call TRBJ2-2; D gene uncertain. The CDR3 loop spans 17 amino acids. With 0 bases removed from V and 0 bases from J, the gap between germline ends came to 11 bases. From germline, CDR1 is WNHNN and CDR2 SYGVQD (reference sequence). The CDR3 bases are TGCGCCAGCAGTGAGTCCTGGGCCGGATCGAACACCGGGGAGCTGTTTTTT. It encodes CASSESWAGSNTGELFF.

Many counts were recorded for this clonotype. The V and J genes are TRBV2 and TRBJ1-1; D call uncertain. Germline assignment: CDR1 SNHLY and CDR2 FYNNEI. V was pared by 8 bases and J by 2 bases, with 21 bases between. The CDR3 extends over 16 amino acids. This chain's CDR3 is CASSPGVAERNTEAFF. The DNA of the CDR3 is TGTGCCAGCTCGCCTGGAGTGGCAGAAAGAAACACTGAAGCTTTCTTT.

The gene calls are TRBV29-1 and TRBJ2-2; D unresolved. The CDR3 has 14 amino acids. Between the trimmed V and J ends, which lost 3 bases and 1 base, there was a span of 9 bases. Per germline, CDR1 SQVTM and CDR2 ANQGSEA. The CDR3 nucleotides read TGCAGCGTTGAGATGGACCTGAACACCGGGGAGCTGTTTTTT. It encodes CSVEMDLNTGELFF.

The chain couples TRBV20-1 to TRBJ2-3; D unresolved. Germline values: CDR1 DFQATT, CDR2 SNEGSKA (reference sequence). This CDR3 has 12 residues. Deletions cut 2 bases from V and 3 bases from J, with 6 bases between. CDR3 sequence (DNA): TGCAGTGCTAGATGGGGAACAGATACGCAGTATTTT. Residues: CSARWGTDTQYF.

The rearrangement links TRBV19 to TRBJ2-7; 8 bases align to TRBD1. Germline V CDR1 and CDR2: LNHDA, SQIVND (reference sequence). This CDR3 spans 17 amino acids. V trimming: 3 bases; J trimming: 3 bases; junction bases outside the gene matches: 13. The CDR3 loop reads CASSIVGTGAKIYEQYF. The CDR3 DNA follows: TGTGCCAGTAGTATTGTAGGGACAGGAGCGAAAATCTACGAGCAGTACTTC.

This clonotype was seen a handful of times. This chain connects TRBV27 to TRBJ2-7, with 7 bases lining up with TRBD2. V shed 2 bases, J shed 6 bases, and the junction held 16 bases outside the gene matches. This CDR3 spans 17 amino acids. Germline loops: CDR1 MNHEY, CDR2 SMNVEV (reference sequence). The CDR3 DNA follows: TGTGCCAGCAGTTTAACGCTCCTCGCGGGAGCTCCTGCCGAGCAGTACTTC. It codes for CASSLTLLAGAPAEQYF.

In this sample, this clonotype turned up many times. V gene TRBV11-2 combines with J gene TRBJ1-1; TRBD1 is a possible D gene (5 bases). CDR1 is SGHAT, CDR2 FQNNGV, per germline. This CDR3 region has 15 residues. The V end was cut by 2 bases, the J end by 4 bases, with 14 bases between. This CDR3 is CASSLRQFWGTEAFF. CDR3 sequence (DNA): TGTGCCAGCAGCTTAAGACAGTTCTGGGGCACTGAAGCTTTCTTT.

This chain connects TRBV10-3 to TRBJ2-7; 9 bases agree with TRBD1. Per the germline V gene, CDR1 is ENHRY and CDR2 is SYGVKD. CDR3 length equals 14 residues. V gave up 10 bases and J gave up 5 bases; unmatched junction bases: 12. The CDR3 region is CASANLGQGNEQYF. Written as DNA, the CDR3 is TGTGCCAGCGCGAACCTGGGACAGGGCAACGAGCAGTACTTC.

This clonotype was seen many times. The chain combines TRBV29-1 with TRBJ2-3; no reliable D call. CDR1 SQVTM and CDR2 ANQGSEA come from the germline V gene. The ends were cut back, 6 bases at V and 0 bases at J, with 16 bases in the middle. This CDR3 comprises 15 residues. CDR3 nucleotide sequence: TGCAGCGTCCTTCCTTGGGGTTCTAGCACAGATACGCAGTATTTT. Its protein product is CSVLPWGSSTDTQYF.